This T cell receptor beta chain came from a study of OX40 agonist ivuxolimab in advanced cancers. V was pared by 3 bases and J by 6 bases, with 3 bases of the junction left unmatched. CDR3 length: 14 residues. CDR1 LNHNV and CDR2 YYDKDF come from the germline V gene (reference sequence). Clones were sequenced by immunoSEQ multiplex PCR, and TCRdb holds only the in-frame ones, with some missing. The sample contains under 85,000 clones, 70% to 90% of which appear only once. The chain uses TRBV15 and TRBJ2-1; 9 bases map to TRBD1. The input for sequencing was CD4+ or CD8+ T cells sorted from blood, taken in a trial of the OX40 agonist ivuxolimab. This TCR derives from an adult with an advanced solid tumor such as melanoma, head and neck, liver or kidney cancer. The CDR3 DNA reads TGTGCCACCAGCAGGGACAGGGGACTCAATGAGCAGTTCTTC. This translates into CATSRDRGLNEQFF. The entire variable domain, with the rest obtained from reference TRBV15 and TRBJ2-1, is as follows: DAMVIQNPRYQVTQFGKPVTLSCSQTLNHNVMYWYQQKSSQAPKLLFHYYDKDFNNEADTPDNFQSRRPNTSFCFLDIRSPGLGDTAMYLCATSRDRGLNEQFFGPGTRLTVL.